Here is one TCR beta chain with its context. No antigen is known for it. The data are from a study of shared clonotypes between healthy human individuals. V was trimmed by 4 bases and J by 3 bases, leaving 12 bases between them. The CDR3 totals 14 residues. The germline gives CDR1 LNHDA, CDR2 SQIVND (reference sequence). Findings of the study overall: Donors were few, which limited the genetic and exposure-history diversity represented.

PCR replicates performed on unsorted PBMC used approximately 320 ng DNA, 25,000 to 35,000 T cell genomes. Produced via immunoSEQ multiplex PCR; TCRdb's table is partial and in-frame only. The sample shows about 460,000 clones, around 77% of them seen only once. The sequenced sample consisted of PBMCs. The chain has TRBV19 and TRBJ1-2; unclear D gene. The TCR sequence derives from a woman aged 40 to 50 in good health. Some clones in this sample may be carry-over from other donors' samples. CDR3 nucleotide sequence: TGTGCCAGTAGTAATAAGCCGGAGGACTATGGCTACACCTTC. It translates to CASSNKPEDYGYTF.